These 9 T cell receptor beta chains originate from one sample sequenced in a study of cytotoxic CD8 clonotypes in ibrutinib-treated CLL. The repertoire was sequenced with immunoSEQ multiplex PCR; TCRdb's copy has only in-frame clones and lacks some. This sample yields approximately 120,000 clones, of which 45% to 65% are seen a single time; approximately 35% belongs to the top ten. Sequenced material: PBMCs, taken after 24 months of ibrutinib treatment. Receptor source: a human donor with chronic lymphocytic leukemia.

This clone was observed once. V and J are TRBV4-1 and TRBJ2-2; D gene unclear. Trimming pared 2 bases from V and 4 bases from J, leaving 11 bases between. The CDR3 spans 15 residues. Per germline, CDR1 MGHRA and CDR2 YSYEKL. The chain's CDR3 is CASSQQNTFTGELFF. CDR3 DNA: TGCGCCAGCAGCCAACAGAATACCTTCACCGGGGAGCTGTTTTTT.

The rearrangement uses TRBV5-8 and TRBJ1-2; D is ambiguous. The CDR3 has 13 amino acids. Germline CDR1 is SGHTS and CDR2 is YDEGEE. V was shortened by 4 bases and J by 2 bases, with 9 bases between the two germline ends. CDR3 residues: CASSPNRNYGYTF. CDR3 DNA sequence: TGTGCCAGCAGCCCTAATAGGAACTATGGCTACACCTTC.

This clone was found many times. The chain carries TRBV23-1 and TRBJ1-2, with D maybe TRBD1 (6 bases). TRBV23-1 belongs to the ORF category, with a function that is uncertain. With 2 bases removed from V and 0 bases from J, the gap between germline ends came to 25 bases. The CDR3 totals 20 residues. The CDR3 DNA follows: TGCGCCAGCAGTCAAGACGCATCCGGGACAAGACGTGAAGCTAACTATGGCTACACCTTC. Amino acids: CASSQDASGTRREANYGYTF.

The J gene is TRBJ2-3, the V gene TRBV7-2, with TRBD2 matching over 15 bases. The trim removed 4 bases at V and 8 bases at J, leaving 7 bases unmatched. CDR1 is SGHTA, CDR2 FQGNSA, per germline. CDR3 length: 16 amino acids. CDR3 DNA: TGTGCCAGCAGCTCCCGGACTAGCGGGGGGGCGAGTACGCAGTATTTT. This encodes CASSSRTSGGASTQYF. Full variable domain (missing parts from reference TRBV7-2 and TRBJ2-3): GAGVSQSPSNKVTEKGKDVELRCDPISGHTALYWYRQSLGQGLEFLIYFQGNSAPDKSGLPSDRFSAERTGGSVSTLTIQRTQQEDSAVYLCASSSRTSGGASTQYFGPGTRLTVL.

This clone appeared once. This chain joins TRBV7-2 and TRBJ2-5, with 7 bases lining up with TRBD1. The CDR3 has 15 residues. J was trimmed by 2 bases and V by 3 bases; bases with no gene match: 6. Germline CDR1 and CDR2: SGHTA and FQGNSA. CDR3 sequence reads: CASSFPQGLQETQYF. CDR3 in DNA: TGTGCCAGCAGCTTCCCACAGGGGCTTCAAGAGACCCAGTACTTC.

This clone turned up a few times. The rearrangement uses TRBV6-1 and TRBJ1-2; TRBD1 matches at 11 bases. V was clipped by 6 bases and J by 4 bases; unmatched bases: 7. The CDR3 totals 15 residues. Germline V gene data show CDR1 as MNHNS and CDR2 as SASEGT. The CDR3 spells CASRSTGTGGYGYTF. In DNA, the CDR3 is TGTGCCAGCAGGTCTACCGGGACAGGGGGCTATGGCTACACCTTC.

This CDR3 is CASSRDQGLGTGELFF. The CDR3 DNA sequence: TGTGCCAGCAGCCGAGACCAGGGATTAGGCACCGGGGAGCTGTTTTTT. The chain is built from TRBV4-2 and TRBJ2-2; the D gene is possibly TRBD1 (5 bases). Per the germline V gene, CDR1 is LGHNA and CDR2 is YNFKEQ. V lost 4 bases and J 4 bases, leaving 16 bases between the germline ends. The CDR3 spans 16 residues.

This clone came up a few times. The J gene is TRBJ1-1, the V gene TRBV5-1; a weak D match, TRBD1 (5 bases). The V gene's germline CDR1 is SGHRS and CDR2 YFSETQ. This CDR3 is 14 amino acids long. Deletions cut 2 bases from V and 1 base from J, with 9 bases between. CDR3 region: CASSFDRQNTEAFF. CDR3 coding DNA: TGCGCCAGCAGCTTCGACAGACAGAACACTGAAGCTTTCTTT.

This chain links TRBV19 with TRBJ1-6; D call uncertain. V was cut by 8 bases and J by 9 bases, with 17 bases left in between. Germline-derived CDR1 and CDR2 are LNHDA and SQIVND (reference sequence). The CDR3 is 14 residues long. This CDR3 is CASSPAAGGSPLHF. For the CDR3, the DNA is TGTGCCAGTTCCCCTGCGGCAGGTGGTTCACCCCTCCACTTT.